These 27 T cell receptor beta chains share one sample of origin, sequenced in a study of shared clonotypes between healthy human individuals. Clones were read by immunoSEQ multiplex PCR, and TCRdb kept only the in-frame ones, dropping some. This table has just over 2,000,000 clones, 95% appearing once. Sequenced material: naive CD4+ T cells sorted from blood. Subset meaning: CD45RA+ positively selected. The receptors shown here come from a man younger than 30 in good health.

The V call is TRBV25-1, the J call TRBJ2-7; D might be TRBD2 (5 bases). CDR3 length equals 13 residues. V was shortened by 2 bases and J by 8 bases, with 13 bases between the two germline ends. Looked up from germline, CDR1 is MGHDK and CDR2 is SYGVNS. CDR3 region: CASSEAQEAKQYF. The CDR3 DNA reads as TGTGCCAGCAGTGAAGCCCAGGAGGCTAAGCAGTACTTC.

The genes are TRBV7-8 and TRBJ2-7, with TRBD1 matching 9 bases. Germline assignment: CDR1 SGHVS and CDR2 FQNEAQ. The junction had 6 bases not matched to a gene; V was cut back by 3 bases and J by 3 bases. The CDR3 spans 15 residues. The CDR3 nucleotides are TGTGCCAGCAGCTTGGCCCTGGGACAGGGCTACGAGCAGTACTTC. Translated: CASSLALGQGYEQYF.

The chain carries TRBV29-1 and TRBJ1-4; TRBD1 matches 7 bases. The V and J ends lost 6 bases and 5 bases, in that order; junction bases with no gene match: 6. Germline CDR1 and CDR2: SQVTM and ANQGSEA. This CDR3 contains 13 residues. CDR3: CSVSGTANEKLFF. CDR3 in DNA: TGCAGCGTGTCCGGGACAGCGAATGAAAAACTGTTTTTT.

The chain carries TRBV6-6 and TRBJ1-5, with TRBD1 matching over 10 bases. After removal of 7 bases from V and 6 bases from J, the junction contained 12 bases not matched to a gene. This CDR3 has 16 amino acids. The V gene's germline CDR1 is MNHNY and CDR2 SVGAGI (reference sequence). CDR3 protein: CASMLGTGVFSQPQHF. In nucleotides, the CDR3 is TGTGCCAGCATGCTTGGGACAGGGGTGTTTAGTCAGCCCCAGCATTTT.

V usage is TRBV10-2 and J usage is TRBJ2-7; D is perhaps TRBD2 (5 bases). V was pared by 3 bases and J by 3 bases, with 21 bases between. Germline values: CDR1 WSHSY, CDR2 SAAADI. The CDR3 spans 17 residues. CDR3: CASSDRISAGLHYEQYF. The CDR3 coding sequence is TGCGCCAGCAGTGATCGGATCTCGGCGGGTTTGCACTACGAGCAGTACTTC.

The chain recombines TRBV4-1 with TRBJ2-7; D perhaps matches TRBD1 (6 bases). V was pared by 0 bases and J by 1 base, with 22 bases between. Per germline, CDR1 MGHRA and CDR2 YSYEKL. This CDR3 region has 19 residues. The CDR3 loop reads CASSQEGEPGTYPSYEQYF. The CDR3 nucleotides are TGCGCCAGCAGCCAAGAGGGGGAACCCGGGACATATCCATCCTACGAGCAGTACTTC.

The V and J genes are TRBV18 and TRBJ1-5; D gene ambiguous. The CDR3 totals 16 residues. Germline CDR1 KGHSH, CDR2 LQKENI. V was shortened by 1 base and J by 1 base, with 11 bases between the two germline ends. CDR3 loop: CASSPRSGSSNQPQHF. The DNA of the CDR3 is TGTGCCAGCTCACCACGGAGCGGATCCAGCAATCAGCCCCAGCATTTT.

V and J are TRBV10-3 and TRBJ2-5, with D perhaps matching TRBD1 or TRBD2 (5 bases each). The CDR3 spans 12 residues. Between the trimmed V and J ends, which lost 11 bases and 3 bases, there was a span of 13 bases. From germline, CDR1 is ENHRY and CDR2 SYGVKD. In nucleotides, the CDR3 is TGTGCCGCCCGGGACGACGAAGAGACCCAGTACTTC. Amino acids: CAARDDEETQYF.

The chain combines TRBV18 with TRBJ1-1, with TRBD1 matching over 8 bases. The CDR3 length is 15 residues. The J segment lost 2 bases and the V segment lost 1 base, leaving 3 bases of the junction unmatched. Looked up from germline, CDR1 is KGHSH and CDR2 is LQKENI. The CDR3 coding sequence is TGTGCCAGCTCACCACGGACAGGGACAAACACTGAAGCTTTCTTT. It yields the protein CASSPRTGTNTEAFF.

Notes on this clone: The same CDR3 is also encoded by other DNA sequences in this sample. V and J are TRBV5-1 and TRBJ2-3; 9 bases are a match to TRBD1. CDR3 length: 14 amino acids. With 5 bases clipped from V and 0 bases from J, the junction kept 1 base outside the gene matches. CDR1 is SGHRS and CDR2 is YFSETQ in the germline V gene. The CDR3 DNA reads TGCGCCAGCAGACAGGGGGCGAGCACAGATACGCAGTATTTT. Amino acid sequence: CASRQGASTDTQYF.

This clone is a singleton in its sample. A read error is possible here, since a much larger clone lies one base away. The gene calls are TRBV28 and TRBJ1-2; TRBD1 might be the D (6 bases). CDR1 and CDR2 from the germline V gene are MDHEN and SYDVKM. The CDR3 has 16 amino acids. The CDR3 DNA reads as TGTGCCAGCAGTTTCCGCAGAGGGACAACTAACTATGGCTGCACCTTC. It yields the protein CASSFRRGTTNYGCTF.

The chain uses TRBV7-3 and TRBJ1-2; D ambiguous. V lost 1 base and J 6 bases, leaving 9 bases between the germline ends. This CDR3 has 13 amino acids. Germline assignment: CDR1 SGHTA and CDR2 FQGTGA. CDR3 nucleotides: TGTGCCAGCAGCTTAAGTCCGTCAAATGGCTACACCTTC. Protein sequence: CASSLSPSNGYTF. Complete variable domain (other parts from reference TRBV7-3 and TRBJ1-2): GAGVSQTPSNKVTEKGKYVELRCDPISGHTALYWYRQSLGQGPEFLIYFQGTGAADDSGLPNDRFFAVRPEGSVSTLKIQRTERGDSAVYLCASSLSPSNGYTFGSGTRLTVV.

V and J are TRBV15 and TRBJ1-3; D is undetermined. Germline V gene lookup returns CDR1 LNHNV and CDR2 YYDKDF (reference sequence). Trimming took 4 bases from V and 4 from J, leaving 11 bases between them. The CDR3 runs to 14 residues. DNA for the CDR3: TGTGCCACCAGCATCCGAATAGGCGGAAACACCATATATTTT. Protein product: CATSIRIGGNTIYF.

This clone was seen just once. CDR3 in DNA: TGTGCCAGCAGTGGTCGGCCCAGCTCCTATAATTCACCCCTCCACTTT. It is translated as CASSGRPSSYNSPLHF. The chain recombines TRBV6-1 with TRBJ1-6; D unresolved. Trimming pared 4 bases from V and 0 bases from J, leaving 10 bases between. CDR3 length: 16 amino acids. The germline V gene encodes CDR1 MNHNS and CDR2 SASEGT.

In DNA, the CDR3 is TGTGCCAGTAGGAAGGGGGCTGGCTATGGCTACACCTTC. As protein: CASRKGAGYGYTF. The chain employs TRBV19 and TRBJ1-2, with 7 bases identical to TRBD1. V lost 6 bases, J lost 4 bases, and 5 bases stayed unmatched. This CDR3 spans 13 amino acids. Germline values: CDR1 LNHDA, CDR2 SQIVND (reference sequence).

The gene calls are TRBV11-2 and TRBJ1-3; D is possibly TRBD1 (5 bases). CDR3 size: 16 residues. Germline assignment: CDR1 SGHAT and CDR2 FQNNGV. The V end was cut by 2 bases, the J end by 1 base, with 12 bases between. CDR3 in DNA: TGTGCCAGCAGCTTACGGAGGGAGGGGTCTGGAAACACCATATATTTT. Amino acids: CASSLRREGSGNTIYF.

The V and J genes are TRBV30 and TRBJ2-1; 9 nucleotides line up with TRBD2. Germline values: CDR1 GTSNPN, CDR2 SVGIG (reference sequence). With 0 bases clipped from V and 4 bases from J, the junction kept 4 bases outside the gene matches. The CDR3 is made up of 15 amino acids. This CDR3 reads CAWSVAGGNYNEQFF. In DNA form, the CDR3 reads TGTGCCTGGAGTGTCGCGGGGGGGAATTACAATGAGCAGTTCTTC.

Concerning this clone itself: The CDR3 does not close with the conserved phenylalanine or tryptophan, likely indicating a read error. The DNA is left out, because the CDR3 cannot be placed on it with certainty; the CDR3 is given as TCRdb lists it. The CDR3: CASGDETGWDS. The rearrangement uses TRBV6-6 and TRBJ2-7. Germline V CDR1 and CDR2: MNHNY, SVGAGI (reference sequence). The CDR3 spans 11 amino acids, including both terminal residues.

The V and J genes are TRBV6-1 and TRBJ2-5; the match to TRBD1 covers 11 bases. The V gene end was trimmed by 1 base and the J gene end by 4 bases; junction bases not matched to a gene: 14. The CDR3 runs 19 residues. CDR1 MNHNS and CDR2 SASEGT come from the germline V gene. The CDR3 region is CASSEDPPSGTGGLETQYF. CDR3 in DNA: TGTGCCAGCAGTGAAGACCCTCCCTCCGGGACAGGGGGACTAGAGACCCAGTACTTC.

This chain joins TRBV7-2 and TRBJ1-5; TRBD1 agrees at 7 bases. Germline CDR1 is SGHTA and CDR2 is FQGNSA. CDR3 size: 15 residues. V was clipped by 5 bases and J by 2 bases; unmatched bases: 6. This CDR3 is CASSPGTARNQPQHF. As DNA, the CDR3 is TGTGCCAGCAGCCCCGGGACAGCCCGCAATCAGCCCCAGCATTTT.

A remark on this clone: Other DNA sequences within the sample encode an identical CDR3. V gene TRBV6-5 combines with J gene TRBJ2-5, with TRBD1 matching over 9 bases. Trimming cost V 6 bases and J 4 bases; bases outside gene matches: 3. The CDR3 contains 13 residues. CDR1 MNHEY and CDR2 SVGAGI come from the germline V gene. The CDR3 region is CASRGTGRETQYF. In DNA, the CDR3 is TGTGCCAGCAGAGGGACAGGGCGAGAGACCCAGTACTTC.

This chain uses TRBV30 with TRBJ2-4, with 7 nucleotides matching TRBD1. CDR3 size: 16 residues. Germline CDR1 reads GTSNPN; CDR2 reads SVGIG (reference sequence). J was trimmed by 0 bases and V by 2 bases; bases with no gene match: 7. The CDR3 DNA sequence: TGTGCCTGGAGTAAGCCGGGACAGTTAGCCAAAAACATTCAGTACTTC. This gives the protein CAWSKPGQLAKNIQYF.

The V gene is TRBV5-6, the J gene TRBJ2-3; the D is unclear. Germline-derived CDR1 and CDR2 are SGHDT and YYEEEE. V was clipped by 1 base and J by 1 base, with 7 bases between them. This CDR3 spans 14 amino acids. The CDR3 loop reads CASSLWSGTDTQYF. The CDR3 bases are TGTGCCAGCAGCTTGTGGAGCGGCACAGATACGCAGTATTTT.

The V call is TRBV20-1, the J call TRBJ2-1, with TRBD2 as a possible D gene (6 bases). V lost 5 bases and J 12 bases, leaving 11 bases between the germline ends. The CDR3 spans 10 residues. Per the germline V gene, CDR1 is DFQATT and CDR2 is SNEGSKA (reference sequence). CDR3 region: CSASRDWQFF. The DNA of the CDR3 is TGCAGTGCTTCCCGGGACTGGCAGTTCTTC.

The chain recombines TRBV9 with TRBJ2-2; D possibly corresponds to TRBD2 (5 bases). CDR1 and CDR2 (germline): SGDLS, YYNGEE. This CDR3 comprises 14 residues. V was pared by 0 bases and J by 4 bases, with 7 bases between. DNA for the CDR3: TGTGCCAGCAGCGTAGATGAGGGCACCGGGGAGCTGTTTTTT. It specifies CASSVDEGTGELFF. Full variable domain (outside the CDR3, taken from reference TRBV9 and TRBJ2-2): DSGVTQTPKHLITATGQRVTLRCSPRSGDLSVYWYQQSLDQGLQFLIQYYNGEERAKGNILERFSAQQFPDLHSELNLSSLELGDSALYFCASSVDEGTGELFFGEGSRLTVL.

This sequence joins TRBV7-6 and TRBJ1-4; 8 bases fit TRBD1. The germline V gene encodes CDR1 SGHVS and CDR2 FNYEAQ. The CDR3 is 18 residues long. Unmatched junction bases numbered 12, after V lost 3 bases and J lost 3 bases. CDR3 DNA sequence: TGTGCCAGCAGCTTGTGGGAATTACAGGGGGGAGCTAATGAAAAACTGTTTTTT. As protein: CASSLWELQGGANEKLFF.

J is TRBJ2-1 and V is TRBV5-1; D may be TRBD1 (6 bases). CDR1 and CDR2 from the germline V gene are SGHRS and YFSETQ. V dropped 0 bases and J dropped 1 base, with 11 bases sitting between them. CDR3 size: 16 residues. CDR3 DNA: TGCGCCAGCAGCTTGGAGGGACAAAGTTCCTACAATGAGCAGTTCTTC. Translated: CASSLEGQSSYNEQFF. The full variable domain, with the rest looked up from reference TRBV5-1 and TRBJ2-1, is KAGVTQTPRYLIKTRGQQVTLSCSPISGHRSVSWYQQTPGQGLQFLFEYFSETQRNKGNFPGRFSGRQFSNSRSEMNVSTLELGDSALYLCASSLEGQSSYNEQFFGPGTRLTVL.